This T cell receptor (beta chain) stems from a study of blood T cell repertoires in COVID-19. Study-level information: Sources were T cells, B-cell-depleted T cells, or PBMCs; the material itself was cDNA or gDNA.

This clone was observed a handful of times. Trimming took 5 bases from V and 10 from J; bases not matched to a gene: 9. Germline CDR1 SNHLY, CDR2 FYNNEI. This CDR3 has 15 residues. TCRdb's table, derived via immunoSEQ multiplex PCR, lists solely in-frame clones and lacks some. This table has about 190,000 clones, 84% appearing once. The material sequenced was peripheral blood. V usage is TRBV2 and J usage is TRBJ1-6, with 9 bases matching TRBD1. This receptor was obtained from a human donor in a cohort sampled during active COVID-19. CDR3 sequence: CASSTNRGPGSPLHF. CDR3 nucleotide sequence: TGTGCCAGCAGTACTAACAGGGGGCCAGGGTCACCCCTCCACTTT.